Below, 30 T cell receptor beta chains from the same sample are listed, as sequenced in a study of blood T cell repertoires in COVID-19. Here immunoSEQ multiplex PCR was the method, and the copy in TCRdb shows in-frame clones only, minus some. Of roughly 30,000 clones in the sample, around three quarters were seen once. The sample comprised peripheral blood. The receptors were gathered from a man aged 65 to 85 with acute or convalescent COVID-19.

As DNA, the CDR3 is TGTGCCAGCAGCGCCAGGACAGGGGGGAACTATGGCTACACCTTC. This gives the protein CASSARTGGNYGYTF. The gene calls are TRBV6-5 and TRBJ1-2, with TRBD1 matching over 10 bases. V trimming: 6 bases; J trimming: 2 bases; junction bases outside the gene matches: 6. This CDR3 comprises 15 residues. Germline V gene data show CDR1 as MNHEY and CDR2 as SVGAGI.

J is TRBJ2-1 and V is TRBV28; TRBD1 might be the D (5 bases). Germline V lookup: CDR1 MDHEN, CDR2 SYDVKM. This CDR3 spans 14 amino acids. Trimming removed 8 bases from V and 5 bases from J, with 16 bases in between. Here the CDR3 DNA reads TGTGCCAGCCGCCGACAGAATTGGGACAATGAGCAGTTCTTC. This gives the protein CASRRQNWDNEQFF. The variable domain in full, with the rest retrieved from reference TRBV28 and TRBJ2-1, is DVKVTQSSRYLVKRTGEKVFLECVQDMDHENMFWYRQDPGLGLRLIYFSYDVKMKEKGDIPEGYSVSREKKERFSLILESASTNQTSMYLCASRRQNWDNEQFFGPGTRLTVL.

The CDR3 spells CASRGTGGNYNEQFF. CDR3 DNA sequence: TGTGCCAGCAGAGGGACAGGGGGGAACTACAATGAGCAGTTCTTC. V is TRBV6-5 and J is TRBJ2-1; 11 positions agree with TRBD1. V was pared by 6 bases and J by 3 bases, with 4 bases of the junction left unmatched. There are 15 residues in the CDR3. Germline V gene sequence: CDR1 MNHEY, CDR2 SVGAGI.

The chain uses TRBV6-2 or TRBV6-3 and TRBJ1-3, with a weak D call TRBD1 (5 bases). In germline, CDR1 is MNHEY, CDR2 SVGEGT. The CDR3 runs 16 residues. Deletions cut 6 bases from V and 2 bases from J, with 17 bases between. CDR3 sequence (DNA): TGTGCCAGCAGCGCGGGACTCCCAAGCCCTGGAAACACCATATATTTT. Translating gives CASSAGLPSPGNTIYF.

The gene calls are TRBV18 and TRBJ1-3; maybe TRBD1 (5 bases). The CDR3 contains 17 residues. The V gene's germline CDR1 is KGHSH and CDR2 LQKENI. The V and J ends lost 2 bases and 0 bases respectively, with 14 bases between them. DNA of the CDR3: TGTGCCAGCTCACCAATGACAGCCCTTAGCTCTGGAAACACCATATATTTT. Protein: CASSPMTALSSGNTIYF.

CDR3 nucleotides: TGTGCCAGCAAGGGGGCTTCCTATATGAACACTGAAGCTTTCTTT. Its protein product is CASKGASYMNTEAFF. The chain employs TRBV6-5 and TRBJ1-1, with 7 bases aligning to TRBD1. The length of the CDR3 is 15 residues. V trimming: 7 bases; J trimming: 0 bases; junction bases outside the gene matches: 8. Germline V gene sequence: CDR1 MNHEY, CDR2 SVGAGI.

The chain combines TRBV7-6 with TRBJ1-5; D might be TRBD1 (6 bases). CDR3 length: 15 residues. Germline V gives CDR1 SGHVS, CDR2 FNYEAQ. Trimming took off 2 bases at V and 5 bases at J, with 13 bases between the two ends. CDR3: CASSLMSGVHQPQHF. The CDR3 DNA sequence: TGTGCCAGCAGCTTAATGTCAGGGGTCCATCAGCCCCAGCATTTT.

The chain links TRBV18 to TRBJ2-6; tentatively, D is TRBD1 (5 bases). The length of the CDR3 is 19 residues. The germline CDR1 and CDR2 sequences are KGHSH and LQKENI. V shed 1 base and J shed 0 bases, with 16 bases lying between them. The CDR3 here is CASSPQKGLYPSGANVLTF. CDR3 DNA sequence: TGTGCCAGCTCACCACAAAAGGGGCTATATCCCTCTGGGGCCAACGTCCTGACTTTC.

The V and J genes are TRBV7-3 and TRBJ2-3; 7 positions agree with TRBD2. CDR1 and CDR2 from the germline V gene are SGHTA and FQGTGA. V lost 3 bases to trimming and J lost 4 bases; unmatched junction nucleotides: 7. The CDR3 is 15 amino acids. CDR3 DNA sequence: TGTGCCAGCAGCTTTGGCGGGAGAGAGGCAGATACGCAGTATTTT. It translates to CASSFGGREADTQYF.

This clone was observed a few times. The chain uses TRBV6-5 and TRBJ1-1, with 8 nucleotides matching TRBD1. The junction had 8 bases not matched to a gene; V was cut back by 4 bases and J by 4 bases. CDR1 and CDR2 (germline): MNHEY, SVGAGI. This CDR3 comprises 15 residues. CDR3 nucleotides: TGTGCCAGCAGTTCACTTCAGGGGGCGGGCACTGAAGCTTTCTTT. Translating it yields CASSSLQGAGTEAFF.

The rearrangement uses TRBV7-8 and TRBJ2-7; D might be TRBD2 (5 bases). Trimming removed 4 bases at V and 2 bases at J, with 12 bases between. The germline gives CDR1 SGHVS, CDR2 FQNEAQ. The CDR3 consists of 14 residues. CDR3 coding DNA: TGTGCCAGCAGCTCGCGGACTGGCGCCTACGAGCAGTACTTC. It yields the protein CASSSRTGAYEQYF.

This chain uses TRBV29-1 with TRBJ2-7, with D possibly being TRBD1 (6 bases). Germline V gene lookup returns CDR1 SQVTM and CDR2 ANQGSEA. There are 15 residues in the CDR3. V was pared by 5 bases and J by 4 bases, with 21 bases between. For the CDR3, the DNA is TGCAGCGTTCTCAAATTACAGGGAAGAATGTACGAGCAGTACTTC. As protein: CSVLKLQGRMYEQYF.

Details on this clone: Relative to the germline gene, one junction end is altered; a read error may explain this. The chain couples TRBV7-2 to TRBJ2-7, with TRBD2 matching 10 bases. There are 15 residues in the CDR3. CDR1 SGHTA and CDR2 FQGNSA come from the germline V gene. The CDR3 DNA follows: TGTGCCAGCAGCCTAGCGGGGGCCATGGTCTACGAGCAGTACTTC. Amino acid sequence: CASSLAGAMVYEQYF.

The CDR3 DNA follows: TGTGCCAGCAGCCAAGACGGGGGGGCCGCAGATACGCAGTATTTT. Its translation: CASSQDGGAADTQYF. The chain joins TRBV3-1 (or the pseudogene TRBV3-2) to TRBJ2-3; the match to TRBD2 covers 8 bases. Germline V gives CDR1 LGHDT, CDR2 YNNKEL (reference sequence). CDR3 length: 15 amino acids. V lost 0 bases and J lost 4; bases outside the gene matches: 3.

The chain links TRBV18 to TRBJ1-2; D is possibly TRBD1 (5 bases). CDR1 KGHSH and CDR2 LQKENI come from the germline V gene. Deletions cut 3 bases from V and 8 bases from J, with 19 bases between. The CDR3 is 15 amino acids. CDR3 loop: CASSPDPAGVRGYTF. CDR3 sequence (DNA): TGTGCCAGCTCACCCGATCCCGCGGGGGTGAGAGGCTACACCTTC.

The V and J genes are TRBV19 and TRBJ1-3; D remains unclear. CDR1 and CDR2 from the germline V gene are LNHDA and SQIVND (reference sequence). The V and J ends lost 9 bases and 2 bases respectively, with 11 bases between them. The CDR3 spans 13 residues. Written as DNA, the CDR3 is TGTGCCAGCCATTCCGGGGCTGGAAACACCATATATTTT. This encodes CASHSGAGNTIYF.

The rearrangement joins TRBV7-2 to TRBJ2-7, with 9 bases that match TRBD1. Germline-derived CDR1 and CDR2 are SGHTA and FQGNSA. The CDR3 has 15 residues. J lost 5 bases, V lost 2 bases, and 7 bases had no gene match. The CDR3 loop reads CASSLQGQGTHEQYF. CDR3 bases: TGTGCCAGCAGCTTACAAGGACAGGGGACACACGAGCAGTACTTC.

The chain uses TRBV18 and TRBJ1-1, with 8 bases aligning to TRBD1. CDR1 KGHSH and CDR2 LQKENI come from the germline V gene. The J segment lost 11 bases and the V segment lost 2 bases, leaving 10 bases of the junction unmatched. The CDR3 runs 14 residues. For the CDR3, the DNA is TGTGCCAGCTCACCAGCTGCGACAGGGGCCGATGCTTTCTTT. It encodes CASSPAATGADAFF. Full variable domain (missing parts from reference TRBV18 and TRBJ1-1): NAGVMQNPRHLVRRRGQEARLRCSPMKGHSHVYWYRQLPEEGLKFMVYLQKENIIDESGMPKERFSAEFPKEGPSILRIQQVVRGDSAAYFCASSPAATGADAFFGQGTRLTVV.

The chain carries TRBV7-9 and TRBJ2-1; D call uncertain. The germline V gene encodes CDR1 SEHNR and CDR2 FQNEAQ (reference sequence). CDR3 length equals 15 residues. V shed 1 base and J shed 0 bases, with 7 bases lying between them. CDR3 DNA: TGTGCCAGCAGCTTAGTTCTAGACTCCTACAATGAGCAGTTCTTC. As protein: CASSLVLDSYNEQFF.

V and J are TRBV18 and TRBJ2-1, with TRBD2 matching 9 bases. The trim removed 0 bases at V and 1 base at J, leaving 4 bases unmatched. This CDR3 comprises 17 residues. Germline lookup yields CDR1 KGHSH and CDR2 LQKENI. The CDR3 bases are TGTGCCAGCTCACCACCGAGCGGGAGGATATCCTACAATGAGCAGTTCTTC. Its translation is CASSPPSGRISYNEQFF. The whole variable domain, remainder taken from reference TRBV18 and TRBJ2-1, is NAGVMQNPRHLVRRRGQEARLRCSPMKGHSHVYWYRQLPEEGLKFMVYLQKENIIDESGMPKERFSAEFPKEGPSILRIQQVVRGDSAAYFCASSPPSGRISYNEQFFGPGTRLTVL.

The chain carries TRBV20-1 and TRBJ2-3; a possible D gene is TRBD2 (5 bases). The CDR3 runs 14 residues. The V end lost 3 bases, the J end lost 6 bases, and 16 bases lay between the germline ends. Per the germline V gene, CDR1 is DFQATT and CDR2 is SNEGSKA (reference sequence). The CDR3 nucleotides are TGCAGTGCTAGTTGGGAGTTCCGTGGGGATACGCAGTATTTT. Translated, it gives CSASWEFRGDTQYF.

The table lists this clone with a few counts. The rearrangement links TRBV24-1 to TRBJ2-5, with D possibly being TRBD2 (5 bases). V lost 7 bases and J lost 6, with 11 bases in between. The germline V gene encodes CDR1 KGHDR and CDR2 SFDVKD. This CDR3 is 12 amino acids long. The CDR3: CATSQDWQTQYF. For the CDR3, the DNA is TGTGCCACCAGCCAGGACTGGCAGACCCAGTACTTC.

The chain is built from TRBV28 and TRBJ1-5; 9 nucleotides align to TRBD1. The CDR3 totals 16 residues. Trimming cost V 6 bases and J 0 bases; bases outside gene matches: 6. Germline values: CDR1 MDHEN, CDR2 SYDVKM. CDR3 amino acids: CASSRDRDTSNQPQHF. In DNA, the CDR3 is TGTGCCAGCAGCCGGGACAGGGATACTAGCAATCAGCCCCAGCATTTT. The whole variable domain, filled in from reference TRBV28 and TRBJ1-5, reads DVKVTQSSRYLVKRTGEKVFLECVQDMDHENMFWYRQDPGLGLRLIYFSYDVKMKEKGDIPEGYSVSREKKERFSLILESASTNQTSMYLCASSRDRDTSNQPQHFGDGTRLSIL.

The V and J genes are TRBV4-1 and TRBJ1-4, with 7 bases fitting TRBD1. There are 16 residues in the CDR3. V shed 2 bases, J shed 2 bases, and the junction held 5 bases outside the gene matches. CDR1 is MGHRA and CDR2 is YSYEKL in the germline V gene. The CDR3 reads CASSQQGTETNEKLFF. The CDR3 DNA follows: TGCGCCAGCAGCCAACAAGGGACAGAGACTAATGAAAAACTGTTTTTT.

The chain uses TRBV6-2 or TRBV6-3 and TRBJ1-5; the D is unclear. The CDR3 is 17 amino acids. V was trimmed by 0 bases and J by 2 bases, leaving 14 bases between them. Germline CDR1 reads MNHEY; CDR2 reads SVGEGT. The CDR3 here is CASSYSARMKGNQPQHF. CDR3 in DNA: TGTGCCAGCAGTTACTCGGCGCGGATGAAGGGCAATCAGCCCCAGCATTTT.

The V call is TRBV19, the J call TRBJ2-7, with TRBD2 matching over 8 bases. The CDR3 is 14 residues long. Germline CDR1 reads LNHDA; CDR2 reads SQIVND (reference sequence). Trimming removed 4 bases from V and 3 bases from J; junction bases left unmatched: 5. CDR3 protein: CASSRSGGNYEQYF. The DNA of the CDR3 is TGTGCCAGTAGTAGGTCGGGAGGGAACTACGAGCAGTACTTC. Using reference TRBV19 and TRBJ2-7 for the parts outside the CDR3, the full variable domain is DGGITQSPKYLFRKEGQNVTLSCEQNLNHDAMYWYRQDPGQGLRLIYYSQIVNDFQKGDIAEGYSVSREKKESFPLTVTSAQKNPTAFYLCASSRSGGNYEQYFGPGTRLTVT.

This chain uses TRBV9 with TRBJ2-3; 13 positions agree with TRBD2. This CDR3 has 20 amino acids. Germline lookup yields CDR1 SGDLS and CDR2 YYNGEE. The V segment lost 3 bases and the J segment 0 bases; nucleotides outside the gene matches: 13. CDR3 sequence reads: CASSAIGTGTSGVSTDTQYF. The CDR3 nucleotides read TGTGCCAGCAGCGCGATCGGCACCGGGACTAGCGGGGTGAGCACAGATACGCAGTATTTT.

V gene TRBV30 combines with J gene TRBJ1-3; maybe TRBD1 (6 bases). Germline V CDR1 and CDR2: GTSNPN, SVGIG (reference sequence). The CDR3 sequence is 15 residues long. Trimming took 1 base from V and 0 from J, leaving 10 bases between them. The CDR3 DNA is TGTGCCTGGAGTGCCAGGGGCTTCTCTGGAAACACCATATATTTT. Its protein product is CAWSARGFSGNTIYF. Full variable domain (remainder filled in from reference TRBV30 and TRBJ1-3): SQTIHQWPATLVQPVGSPLSLECTVEGTSNPNLYWYRQAAGRGLQLLFYSVGIGQISSEVPQNLSASRPQDRQFILSSKKLLLSDSGFYLCAWSARGFSGNTIYFGEGSWLTVV.

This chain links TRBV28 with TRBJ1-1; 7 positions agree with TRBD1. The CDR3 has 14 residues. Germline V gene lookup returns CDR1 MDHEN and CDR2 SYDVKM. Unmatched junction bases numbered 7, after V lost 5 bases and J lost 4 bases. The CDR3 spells CASSKTGLITEAFF. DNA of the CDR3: TGTGCCAGCAGTAAGACAGGGTTGATCACTGAAGCTTTCTTT.

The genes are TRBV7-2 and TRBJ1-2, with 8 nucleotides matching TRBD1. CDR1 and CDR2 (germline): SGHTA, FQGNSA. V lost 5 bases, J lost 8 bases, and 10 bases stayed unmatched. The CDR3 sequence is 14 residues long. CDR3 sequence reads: CASSERQGIGGYTF. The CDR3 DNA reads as TGTGCCAGCAGCGAACGACAGGGGATCGGGGGCTACACCTTC.